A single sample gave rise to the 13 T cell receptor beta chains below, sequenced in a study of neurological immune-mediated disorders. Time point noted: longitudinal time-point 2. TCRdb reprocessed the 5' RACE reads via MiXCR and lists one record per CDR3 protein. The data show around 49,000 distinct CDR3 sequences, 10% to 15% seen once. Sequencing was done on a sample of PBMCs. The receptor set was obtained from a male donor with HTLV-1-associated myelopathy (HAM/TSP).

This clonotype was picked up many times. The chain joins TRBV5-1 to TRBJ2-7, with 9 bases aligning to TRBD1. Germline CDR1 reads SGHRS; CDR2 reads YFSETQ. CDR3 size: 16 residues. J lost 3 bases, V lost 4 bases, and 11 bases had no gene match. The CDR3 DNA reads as TGCGCCAGCAGCCAACAACCGGGACAGGGAGACTACGAGCAGTACTTC. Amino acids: CASSQQPGQGDYEQYF.

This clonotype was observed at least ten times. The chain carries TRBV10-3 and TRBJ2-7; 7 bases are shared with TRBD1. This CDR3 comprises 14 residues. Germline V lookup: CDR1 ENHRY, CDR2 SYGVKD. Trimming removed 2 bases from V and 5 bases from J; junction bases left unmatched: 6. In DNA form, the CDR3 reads TGTGCCATCAGTGAGATGGACAGGATAAACGAGCAGTACTTC. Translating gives CAISEMDRINEQYF.

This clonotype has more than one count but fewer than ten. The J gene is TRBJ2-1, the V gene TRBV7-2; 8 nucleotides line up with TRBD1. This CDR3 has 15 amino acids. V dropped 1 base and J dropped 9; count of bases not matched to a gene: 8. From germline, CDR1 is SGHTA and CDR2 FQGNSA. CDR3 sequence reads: CASSLGSGGLREQFF. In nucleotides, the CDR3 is TGTGCCAGCAGCTTAGGATCAGGGGGCTTACGTGAGCAGTTCTTC.

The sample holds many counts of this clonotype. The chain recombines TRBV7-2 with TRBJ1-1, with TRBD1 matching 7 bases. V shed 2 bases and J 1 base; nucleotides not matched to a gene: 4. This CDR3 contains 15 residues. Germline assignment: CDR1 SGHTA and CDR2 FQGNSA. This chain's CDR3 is CASSLQGTANTEAFF. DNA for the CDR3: TGTGCCAGCAGCTTACAGGGGACAGCGAACACTGAAGCTTTCTTT. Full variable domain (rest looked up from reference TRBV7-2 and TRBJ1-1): GAGVSQSPSNKVTEKGKDVELRCDPISGHTALYWYRQSLGQGLEFLIYFQGNSAPDKSGLPSDRFSAERTGGSVSTLTIQRTQQEDSAVYLCASSLQGTANTEAFFGQGTRLTVV.

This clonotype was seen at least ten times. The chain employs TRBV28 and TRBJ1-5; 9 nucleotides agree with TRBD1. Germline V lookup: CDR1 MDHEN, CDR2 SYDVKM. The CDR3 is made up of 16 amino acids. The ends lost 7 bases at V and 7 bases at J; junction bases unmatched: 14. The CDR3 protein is CASTPPGTGILQPQHF. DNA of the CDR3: TGTGCCAGCACCCCACCCGGGACAGGGATTTTGCAGCCCCAGCATTTT.

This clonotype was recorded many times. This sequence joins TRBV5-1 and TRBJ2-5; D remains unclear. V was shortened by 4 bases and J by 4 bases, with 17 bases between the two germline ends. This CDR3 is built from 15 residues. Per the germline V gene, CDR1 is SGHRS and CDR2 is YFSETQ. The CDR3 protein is CASSPTGLVLETQYF. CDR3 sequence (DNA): TGCGCCAGCAGCCCGACCGGCTTGGTCCTAGAGACCCAGTACTTC.

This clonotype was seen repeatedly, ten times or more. The CDR3 sequence is CASSLVGPSSYEQYF. Here the CDR3 DNA reads TGTGCCAGCAGCTTAGTGGGACCAAGCTCCTACGAGCAGTACTTC. The gene calls are TRBV7-9 and TRBJ2-7; TRBD1 or TRBD2 may be the D gene (5 bases each). V lost 1 base and J lost 0, with 10 bases in between. There are 15 residues in the CDR3. Germline assignment: CDR1 SEHNR and CDR2 FQNEAQ (reference sequence).

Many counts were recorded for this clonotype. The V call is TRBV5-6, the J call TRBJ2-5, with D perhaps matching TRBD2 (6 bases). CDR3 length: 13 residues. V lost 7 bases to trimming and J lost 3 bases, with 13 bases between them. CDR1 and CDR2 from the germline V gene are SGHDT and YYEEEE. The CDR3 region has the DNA TGTGCCAGCCGTCCCGGGGGAAAAGAGACCCAGTACTTC. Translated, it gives CASRPGGKETQYF.

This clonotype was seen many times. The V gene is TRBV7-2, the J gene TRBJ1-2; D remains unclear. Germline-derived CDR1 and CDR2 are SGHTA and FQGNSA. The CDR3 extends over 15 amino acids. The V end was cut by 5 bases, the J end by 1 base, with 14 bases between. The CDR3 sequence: CASSTRGLFNYGYTF. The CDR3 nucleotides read TGTGCCAGCAGCACCCGTGGCCTCTTTAACTATGGCTACACCTTC.

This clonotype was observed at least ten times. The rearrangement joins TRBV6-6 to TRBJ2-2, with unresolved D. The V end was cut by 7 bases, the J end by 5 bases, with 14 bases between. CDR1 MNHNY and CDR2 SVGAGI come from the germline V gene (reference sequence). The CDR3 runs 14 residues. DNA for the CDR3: TGTGCCAGCATCGCCGTTGGTGGGACCGGGGAGCTGTTTTTT. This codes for CASIAVGGTGELFF.

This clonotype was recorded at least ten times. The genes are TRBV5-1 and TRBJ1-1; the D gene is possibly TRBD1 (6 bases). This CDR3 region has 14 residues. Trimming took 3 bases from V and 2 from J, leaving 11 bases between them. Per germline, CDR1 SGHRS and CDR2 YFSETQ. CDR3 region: CASSSAGANTEAFF. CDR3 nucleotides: TGCGCCAGCAGCTCCGCGGGGGCAAACACTGAAGCTTTCTTT.

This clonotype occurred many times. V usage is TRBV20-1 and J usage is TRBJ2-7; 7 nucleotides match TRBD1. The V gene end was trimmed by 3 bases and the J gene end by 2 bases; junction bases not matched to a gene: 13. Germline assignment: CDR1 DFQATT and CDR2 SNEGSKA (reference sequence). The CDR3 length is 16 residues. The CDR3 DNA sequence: TGCAGTGCTAGTAGCCCGGGACAGCGTGGGGCCTACGAGCAGTACTTC. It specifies CSASSPGQRGAYEQYF.

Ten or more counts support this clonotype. The CDR3 DNA sequence: TGCAGTGCTAGAGATGGGACATTTAGAGCCTACGAGCAGTACTTC. This codes for CSARDGTFRAYEQYF. The chain couples TRBV20-1 to TRBJ2-7, with D perhaps matching TRBD1 (6 bases). V was clipped by 0 bases and J by 2 bases, with 14 bases between them. There are 15 residues in the CDR3. Germline assignment: CDR1 DFQATT and CDR2 SNEGSKA (reference sequence).